This record covers a single T cell receptor beta chain. Authors' processing steps: Reference gene primer amplification gave nucleated cell count estimates. Clones were read by immunoSEQ multiplex PCR, and TCRdb kept only the in-frame ones, dropping some. D and trimming come from the DNA, and the V and J calls and clone size come from that table. This table has about 370,000 clones, roughly nine tenths appearing once. The sample comes from a study of blood T cell repertoires in COVID-19. The study drew participants aged about 18 to 90 years from about two dozen US areas. Self-reported history from a screening survey and questionnaire set each donor's cohort. Cohort 3 recovered donors had two negative PCRs, clearance, or symptom resolution. The CDR3 has 12 residues. CDR1 is SGHDT and CDR2 is YYEEEE in the germline V gene. V was trimmed by 0 bases and J by 4 bases, leaving 5 bases between them.

The rearrangement links TRBV5-6 to TRBJ2-7; D is ambiguous. The sequence came from a man aged 18 to 29 who had recovered from COVID-19. Sample: PBMCs or T cells enriched from blood (not recorded which). Here the CDR3 reads CASSLAEYEQYF. DNA for the CDR3: TGTGCCAGCAGCTTGGCGGAGTACGAGCAGTACTTC. The complete variable domain, with remaining parts taken from reference TRBV5-6 and TRBJ2-7, reads DAGVTQSPTHLIKTRGQQVTLRCSPKSGHDTVSWYQQALGQGPQFIFQYYEEEERQRGNFPDRFSGHQFPNYSSELNVNALLLGDSALYLCASSLAEYEQYFGPGTRLTVT.